These 2 T cell receptor beta chains were all obtained from the same sample, sequenced in a study of tumor and adjacent non-tumor tissue in lung cancer. Three rounds of nested PCR, following a modified ARM-PCR protocol, produced the TCRbeta library. TCRdb processed the multiplex PCR reads anew with MiXCR; each CDR3 protein has one entry. The sample has some 47,000 distinct CDR3 sequences, less than 70% seen once; the top ten hold around 20%. RNA was extracted from bulk tissue without any cell sorting. Distant lung tissue was collected more than 3 cm away from the tumor edge. The sample was distant non-tumor lung tissue. The receptors stem from a woman in her forties with non-small cell lung cancer.

V is TRBV20-1 and J is TRBJ2-1, with D possibly TRBD1 on 6 matching bases. Between the trimmed V and J ends, which lost 0 bases and 9 bases, there was a span of 30 bases. The CDR3 has 19 residues. The germline CDR1 and CDR2 sequences are DFQATT and SNEGSKA (reference sequence). Written as DNA, the CDR3 is TGCAGTGCTAGAGATCTTGTGCCAGGGGTTCCCCGGGCCTTTGGTGAGCAGTTCTTC. It yields the protein CSARDLVPGVPRAFGEQFF.

With respect to this clonotype: No conserved phenylalanine or tryptophan ends this CDR3, so it is likely a read error. The limits of the CDR3 on the DNA are not certain, so only TCRdb's listed CDR3 is given. The V gene is TRBV29-1, the J gene TRBJ1-4; TRBD1, the D gene given by the table, was not confirmed from the DNA. Germline CDR1 is SQVTM and CDR2 is ANQGSEA. Termini included, the CDR3 measures 14 amino acids. CDR3 sequence reads: CSVEGTGDGEKLFY.